Listed below are T cell receptor beta chains from one sample, sequenced in a study of identical twins. TCRdb re-called the 5' RACE reads with MiXCR, one entry per CDR3 protein. Of 510,000 or so distinct CDR3 sequences in the sample, roughly 15% were seen once. The same data also went into a second study, on yellow fever vaccine responses in identical twins.

Input material: CD4+ T cells sorted from blood. Receptors originate from a woman under 30 in good health. Both conserved end residues are part of each CDR3. Each record gives: V gene, clone size, J gene, D gene, CDR3 DNA, CDR3 protein. A D gene is named only where the DNA matches it firmly. Clone size is not always given. Where it is, it says once, few, many or a class for expanded clones.

TRBV5-1,NA,TRBJ2-1,TRBD1,TGCGCCAGCAGCTTGGAAGGACAGGGCGACAATGAGCAGTTCTTC,CASSLEGQGDNEQFF
TRBV20-1,NA,TRBJ1-5,NA,TGCAGTGCTAGAGATCCCAGGGGTGGCAATCAGCCCCAGCATTTT,CSARDPRGGNQPQHF
TRBV29-1,NA,TRBJ2-5,TRBD1,TGCAGCGTTGGGCCAGGGGGAGCGGAGACCCAGTACTTC,CSVGPGGAETQYF
TRBV6-1,few,TRBJ2-7,NA,TGTGCCAGCAAACTAACCGGGACACCTCGTTTCGAGCAGTACTTC,CASKLTGTPRFEQYF
TRBV25-1,many,TRBJ2-3,TRBD1,TGTGCCAGCAGTGTTGGGACAGGCCTAACAGATACGCAGTATTTT,CASSVGTGLTDTQYF
TRBV7-9,NA,TRBJ2-1,NA,TGTGCCAGCAGCTCACATAAAGGGGGAGGGGTAAATGAGCAGTTCTTC,CASSSHKGGGVNEQFF
TRBV29-1,many,TRBJ2-3,NA,TGCAGCGAACGACAGGTTCACGTCGCAGATACGCAGTATTTT,CSERQVHVADTQYF
TRBV7-9,NA,TRBJ2-3,TRBD2,TGTGCCAGCAGCTTAAGGGAAGCGGGGGGGCAACATACGCAGTATTTT,CASSLREAGGQHTQYF
TRBV9,NA,TRBJ2-3,TRBD1,TGTGCCAGCAGCGTAAGGACAGGGGGCACAGATACGCAGTATTTT,CASSVRTGGTDTQYF
TRBV20-1,NA,TRBJ2-5,TRBD2,TGCAGTGCCCCACTAGCGGGGGGGAAGACCCAGTACTTC,CSAPLAGGKTQYF
TRBV20-1,many,TRBJ2-3,TRBD2,TGCAGTGCTAGACAAGCGGGGGCCACAGATACGCAGTATTTT,CSARQAGATDTQYF
TRBV4-2,NA,TRBJ2-2,TRBD2,TGTGCCAGCAGGACCGGGACTAGCGACACCGGGGAGCTGTTTTTT,CASRTGTSDTGELFF
TRBV19,few,TRBJ2-1,NA,TGTGCCAGTGGGTATGGGACGGCAGGTGAGCAGTTCTTC,CASGYGTAGEQFF
TRBV28,NA,TRBJ1-1,NA,TGTGCCAGCAGCCGGATACAGGTGAACACTGAAGCTTTCTTT,CASSRIQVNTEAFF
TRBV28,NA,TRBJ1-1,NA,TGTGCCAGCAGTTTACCCCCAGTCGCGAACGGCGTGAACACTGAAGCTTTCTTT,CASSLPPVANGVNTEAFF
TRBV5-1,NA,TRBJ2-1,TRBD2,TGCGCCAGCAGCTCTAGCGGGCCGAGCTCCTACAATGAGCAGTTCTTC,CASSSSGPSSYNEQFF
TRBV7-8,NA,TRBJ1-2,NA,TGTGCCAGCAGCTTAGGTTACGCCTCAGGGGCAAGGGGCGGCTACACCTTC,CASSLGYASGARGGYTF
TRBV20-1,NA,TRBJ1-5,NA,TGCAGTGCCCGGGGGGGTGTTAGCAATCAGCCCCAGCATTTT,CSARGGVSNQPQHF
TRBV12-3/TRBV12-4,NA,TRBJ2-7,NA,TGTGCCAGCTCAGTCGGAGGAACCTACGAGCAGTACTTC,CASSVGGTYEQYF
TRBV6-1,NA,TRBJ2-3,NA,TGTGCCAGCAGAAGCTCCCCGGGGGGCTTCACAGATACGCAGTATTTT,CASRSSPGGFTDTQYF
TRBV7-8,few,TRBJ2-6,TRBD2,TGTGCCAGCAGCTTAGGGAAACTAGCGGGAGAACTCTCTGGGGCCAACGTCCTGACTTTC,CASSLGKLAGELSGANVLTF